This TCR beta chain emerged from a study of blood T cell repertoires in COVID-19. Background on the study: Collection of acute and convalescent COVID-19 samples took place in the United States, Italy and Spain. Sources were T cells, B-cell-depleted T cells, or PBMCs; the material itself was cDNA or gDNA.

Per the authors' pipeline: The assay estimated nucleated cells by amplifying reference gene primers. Clones were sequenced by immunoSEQ multiplex PCR, and TCRdb holds only the in-frame ones, with some missing. The DNA gave D and trimming, while V, J and clone size come from that table. The table shows 70,000 to 80,000 clones, with roughly 80% occurring only once. The V end was cut by 1 base, the J end by 0 bases, with 13 bases between. Germline CDR1 SGHTA, CDR2 FQGNSA. This CDR3 comprises 16 residues. This clone came up once. What was sequenced was peripheral blood. The clonotype originates from a man between 45 and 60 years old with acute or convalescent COVID-19. This chain links TRBV7-2 with TRBJ2-7; weak D call: TRBD1 (5 bases). The CDR3 DNA is TGTGCCAGCAGCTTAGAAACAGGCGTTATCTCCTACGAGCAGTACTTC. Translation: CASSLETGVISYEQYF.